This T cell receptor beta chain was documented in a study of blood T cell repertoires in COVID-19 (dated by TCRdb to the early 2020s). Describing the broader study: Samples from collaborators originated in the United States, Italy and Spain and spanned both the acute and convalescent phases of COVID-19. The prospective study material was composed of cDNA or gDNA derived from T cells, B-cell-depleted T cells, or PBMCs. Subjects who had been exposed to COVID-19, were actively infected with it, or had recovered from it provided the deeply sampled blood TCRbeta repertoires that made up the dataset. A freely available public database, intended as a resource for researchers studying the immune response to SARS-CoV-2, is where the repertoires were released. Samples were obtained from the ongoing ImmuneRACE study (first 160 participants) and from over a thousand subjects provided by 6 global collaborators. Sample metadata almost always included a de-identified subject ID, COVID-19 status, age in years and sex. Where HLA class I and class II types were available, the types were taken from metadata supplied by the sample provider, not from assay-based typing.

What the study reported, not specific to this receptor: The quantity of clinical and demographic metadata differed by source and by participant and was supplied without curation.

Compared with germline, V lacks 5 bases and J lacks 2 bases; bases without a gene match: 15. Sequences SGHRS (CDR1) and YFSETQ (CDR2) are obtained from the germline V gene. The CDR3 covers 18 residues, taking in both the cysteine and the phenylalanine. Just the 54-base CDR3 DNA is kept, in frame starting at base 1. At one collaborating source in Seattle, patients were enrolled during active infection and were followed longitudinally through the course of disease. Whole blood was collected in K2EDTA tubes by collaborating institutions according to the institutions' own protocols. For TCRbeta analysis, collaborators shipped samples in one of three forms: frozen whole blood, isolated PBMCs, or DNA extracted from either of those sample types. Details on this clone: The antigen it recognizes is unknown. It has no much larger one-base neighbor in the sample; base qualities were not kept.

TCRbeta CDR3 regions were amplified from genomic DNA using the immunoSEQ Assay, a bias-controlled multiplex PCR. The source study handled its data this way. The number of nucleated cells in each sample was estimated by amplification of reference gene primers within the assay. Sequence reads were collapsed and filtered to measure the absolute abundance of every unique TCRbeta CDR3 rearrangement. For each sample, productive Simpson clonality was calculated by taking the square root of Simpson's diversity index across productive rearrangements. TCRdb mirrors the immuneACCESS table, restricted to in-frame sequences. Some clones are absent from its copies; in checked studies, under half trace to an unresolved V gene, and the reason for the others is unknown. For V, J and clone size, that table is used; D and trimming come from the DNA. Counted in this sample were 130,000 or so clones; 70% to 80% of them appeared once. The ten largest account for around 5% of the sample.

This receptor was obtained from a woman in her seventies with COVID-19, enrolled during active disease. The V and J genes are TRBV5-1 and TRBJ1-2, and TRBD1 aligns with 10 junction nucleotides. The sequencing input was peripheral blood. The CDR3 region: CASSLGTLWDRGNYGYTF. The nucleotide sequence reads TGCGCCAGCAGTCTTGGGACCCTCTGGGACAGGGGAAACTATGGCTACACCTTC.